The 16 T cell receptor beta chains listed next were all sequenced from one sample in a study of cytomegalovirus exposure and HLA in healthy donors. The PCR employed 60 Vbeta primers together with 13 Jbeta primers. Clones were read by immunoSEQ multiplex PCR, and TCRdb kept only the in-frame ones, dropping some. Of about 64,000 clones detected, under 80% appear once; the ten largest clones hold around 15%. The sequenced sample was PBMCs. The receptors stem from a male donor in good health and CMV-seropositive.

The rearrangement links TRBV10-2 to TRBJ2-3; D unresolved. Trimming shortened V by 5 bases and J by 10 bases, and 22 bases separated the two germline ends. There are 15 residues in the CDR3. CDR1 WSHSY and CDR2 SAAADI come from the germline V gene. The DNA of the CDR3 is TGCGCCAGCAGTCCTTCTCTCTTCTTATCTAGAGCGCAGTATTTT. This translates into CASSPSLFLSRAQYF.

The chain recombines TRBV6-6 with TRBJ2-7; 8 positions agree with TRBD1. The CDR3 consists of 14 residues. V lost 4 bases, J lost 6 bases, and 8 bases stayed unmatched. Germline V gene lookup returns CDR1 MNHNY and CDR2 SVGAGI (reference sequence). The CDR3 nucleotides are TGTGCCAGCAGTTCTGGACAGGGAACGGGCGAGCAGTACTTC. As protein: CASSSGQGTGEQYF.

This rearrangement joins TRBV7-3 to TRBJ2-3, with TRBD1 as a possible D gene (6 bases). Germline-derived CDR1 and CDR2 are SGHTA and FQGTGA. V was cut by 5 bases and J by 4 bases, with 16 bases left in between. This CDR3 is 15 amino acids long. The CDR3 region has the DNA TGTGCCAGCAGCCCACCAGGGGCGAGCCCAGATACGCAGTATTTT. Translation gives CASSPPGASPDTQYF.

The V gene is TRBV5-1, the J gene TRBJ2-2; D is possibly TRBD2 (6 bases). The ends were cut back, 4 bases at V and 1 base at J, with 11 bases in the middle. The CDR3 consists of 15 residues. The V gene's germline CDR1 is SGHRS and CDR2 YFSETQ. The CDR3 sequence is CASSPLAENTGELFF. Written as DNA, the CDR3 is TGCGCCAGCAGCCCATTAGCGGAGAACACCGGGGAGCTGTTTTTT.

Of note for this clone: The junction does not match germline at one end; this may be a read error. This chain connects TRBV7-9 to TRBJ2-3; TRBD2 aligns across 11 bases. The CDR3 consists of 16 residues. CDR1 is SEHNR, CDR2 FQNEAQ, per germline (reference sequence). CDR3 residues: CSSSPGLAESTDTQYF. CDR3 DNA sequence: TGTTCCAGCAGCCCGGGACTAGCGGAGAGCACAGATACGCAGTATTTT.

The chain employs TRBV2 and TRBJ1-5, with a possible D match to TRBD1 (6 bases). Germline values: CDR1 SNHLY, CDR2 FYNNEI. This CDR3 is 13 amino acids long. Trimming shortened V by 6 bases and J by 3 bases, and 9 bases separated the two germline ends. CDR3: CASRGHFNQPQHF. The CDR3 coding sequence is TGTGCCAGCAGGGGACACTTCAATCAGCCCCAGCATTTT.

The genes are TRBV30 and TRBJ2-1; TRBD1 agrees at 9 bases. This CDR3 contains 14 residues. The J segment lost 9 bases and the V segment lost 0 bases, leaving 6 bases of the junction unmatched. The germline V gene has CDR1 GTSNPN and CDR2 SVGIG (reference sequence). CDR3 sequence (DNA): TGTGCCTGGAGTGTAGAGGGACAGGGTATTGAGCAGTTCTTC. Translated, it gives CAWSVEGQGIEQFF.

The chain links TRBV4-1 to TRBJ2-5; no reliable D call. CDR3 length equals 14 residues. V was trimmed by 1 base and J by 2 bases, leaving 8 bases between them. Germline lookup yields CDR1 MGHRA and CDR2 YSYEKL. The CDR3 coding sequence is TGCGCCAGCAGCCAAGTCGAGCTACAAGAGACCCAGTACTTC. It specifies CASSQVELQETQYF.

The chain links TRBV6-6 to TRBJ2-5; TRBD2 matches 12 bases. CDR1 and CDR2 from the germline V gene are MNHNY and SVGAGI (reference sequence). The CDR3 runs to 15 residues. The junction had 2 bases not matched to a gene; V was cut back by 2 bases and J by 4 bases. CDR3 DNA: TGTGCCAGCAGTTACACGGGACTAGCGGGAGAGACCCAGTACTTC. This encodes CASSYTGLAGETQYF.

The rearrangement joins TRBV18 to TRBJ2-5, with 8 bases identical to TRBD1. The J call could be wrong; TRBJ2-7 is a better fit for the DNA end. CDR3 length: 12 residues. Germline V gene data show CDR1 as KGHSH and CDR2 as LQKENI. The CDR3 protein is CASSTGGYEQYF. As DNA, the CDR3 is TGTGCCAGCTCAACAGGGGGCTACGAGCAGTACTTC.

The rearrangement joins TRBV6-4 to TRBJ2-1, with D perhaps TRBD1 (5 bases). The CDR3 runs 14 residues. Between the trimmed V and J ends, which lost 0 bases and 15 bases, there was a span of 18 bases. The V gene's germline CDR1 is MRHNA and CDR2 SNTAGT. The CDR3 DNA reads TGTGCCAGCAGTGACTCGGCCGGGTGGGGCAGCGTGTTCTTC. Encoded protein: CASSDSAGWGSVFF.

V usage is TRBV6-4 and J usage is TRBJ1-1; D is unresolved. The CDR3 runs 13 residues. Germline values: CDR1 MRHNA, CDR2 SNTAGT. Trimming removed 5 bases at V and 8 bases at J, with 15 bases between. The CDR3 region is CASSYPFGTEAFF. The DNA of the CDR3 is TGTGCCAGCAGTTACCCATTTGGCACCGAAGCTTTCTTT.

The rearrangement links TRBV6-5 to TRBJ1-2, with D tentatively TRBD1 (5 bases). The length of the CDR3 is 12 residues. CDR1 is MNHEY and CDR2 is SVGAGI in the germline V gene. V was cut by 5 bases and J by 10 bases, with 14 bases left in between. CDR3 protein: CASSNRQLAYTF. CDR3 nucleotides: TGTGCCAGCAGTAACCGACAGTTAGCCTACACCTTC.

This chain links TRBV30 with TRBJ2-3, with 11 bases identical to TRBD1. Germline-derived CDR1 and CDR2 are GTSNPN and SVGIG (reference sequence). There are 15 residues in the CDR3. With 0 bases clipped from V and 4 bases from J, the junction kept 3 bases outside the gene matches. The CDR3 DNA reads as TGTGCCTGGAGTGTAAGGACAGGGGGCTCAGATACGCAGTATTTT. This encodes CAWSVRTGGSDTQYF.

The V gene is TRBV6-6, the J gene TRBJ2-1, with a weak D call TRBD2 (7 bases). There are 16 residues in the CDR3. CDR1 is MNHNY, CDR2 SVGAGI, per germline (reference sequence). Trimming removed 2 bases at V and 0 bases at J, with 11 bases between. The CDR3 protein is CASSYGGGSSYNEQFF. The CDR3 DNA sequence: TGTGCCAGCAGTTACGGGGGCGGGAGCTCCTACAATGAGCAGTTCTTC.

DNA of the CDR3: TGTGCCAGCAGTTTATCAGGGGGCGACGAGCAGTACTTC. Translating gives CASSLSGGDEQYF. The chain links TRBV28 to TRBJ2-7; 8 bases line up with TRBD1. The junction had 1 base not matched to a gene; V was cut back by 1 base and J by 5 bases. The CDR3 totals 13 residues. Germline V gene data show CDR1 as MDHEN and CDR2 as SYDVKM.